This paragraph reports one TCR beta chain. Its specificity is unknown. This could be a read error, since a much larger clone is one nucleotide away. This record comes from a study of T cell repertoires in cytomegalovirus infection. About the research overall: Recently described HLA-C-restricted plus well-studied HLA-B-restricted CMV epitopes were used. Signatures in public TCR beta sequences pointed to both CMV infection and matching HLA type. Study observations and caveats: The response measured ex vivo was dominated by TCR beta clonotypes (HLA-C-restricted and CMV-specific). Carriage of CMV together with the relevant HLA was identifiable through cumulative public TCR beta family frequency.

TCRdb reprocessed the reads via MiXCR and lists one record per CDR3 protein. The sample records roughly 990,000 distinct CDR3 sequences, 30% to 40% being singletons. The CDR3 contains 16 residues. Germline CDR1 SGHTA, CDR2 FQGNSA. This material consisted of cultured CD8+ T cells from PBMCs, taken from culture after CMV antigen stimulation. This receptor was identified in a human donor in good health (CMV status not recorded). Some clones in this sample may be carry-over from other donors' samples. The J gene is TRBJ1-5, the V gene TRBV7-2, with TRBD1 matching 8 bases. This chain's CDR3 is CANSLWAGGDGQPQHF. CDR3 in DNA: TGTGCCAACAGCTTATGGGCAGGGGGCGATGGTCAGCCCCAGCATTTT.